The sequence of this T cell receptor beta chain was determined in a study of T-cell memory formation after mild COVID-19. Study in general: TCR clusters were mostly confined to one donor each. The study's findings and limits: A second wave expanding day 15 to 37 was CD4+-biased; contracting clones were balanced.

The TCR alpha and TCR beta cDNA libraries, bearing sample barcodes and UMIs, were generated by 5'RACE using constant-segment primers. TCRdb redid the calling of the 5' RACE reads with MiXCR, one entry per CDR3 protein. Here the sample spans 300,000 to 400,000 distinct CDR3 sequences, approximately 15% being singletons. As for this clonotype: The antigen remains unidentified.

With 5 bases clipped from V and 2 bases from J, the junction kept 6 bases outside the gene matches. This CDR3 region has 14 residues. The germline V gene encodes CDR1 SNHLY and CDR2 FYNNEI. The rearrangement links TRBV2 to TRBJ2-7, with TRBD1 matching 7 bases. The receptor was isolated from a man aged 18 to 30 who had mild COVID-19 (a few samples of this study predate the infection). Cell type and time point are not known. Sequencing used PBMCs or a T cell subset sorted from them (not recorded which). In DNA, the CDR3 is TGTGCCAGCAGTCGCGACAGGGACACCTACGAGCAGTACTTC. Translation: CASSRDRDTYEQYF. The full variable domain, with the rest looked up from reference TRBV2 and TRBJ2-7, is EPEVTQTPSHQVTQMGQEVILRCVPISNHLYFYWYRQILGQKVEFLVSFYNNEISEKSEIFDDQFSVERPDGSNFTLKIRSTKLEDSAMYFCASSRDRDTYEQYFGPGTRLTVT.